The entry below gives a single T cell receptor (beta chain) sequence along with its context. Between the trimmed V and J ends, which lost 5 bases and 4 bases, there was a span of 23 bases. The CDR3 sequence is 17 residues long. Looked up from germline, CDR1 is SEHNR and CDR2 is FQNEAQ (reference sequence). This entry belongs to a study of control samples from healthy donors and cancer patients. Generated by immunoSEQ multiplex PCR, the TCRdb table keeps only in-frame clones and is missing some. The sample yields tens of thousands of clones, roughly 91% seen once. The chain joins TRBV7-9 to TRBJ2-5; D tentatively fits TRBD1 or TRBD2 (5 bases each). The clonotype originates from a man aged 50 to 59 in good health. The specimen sequenced was blood. The CDR3 coding sequence is TGTGCCAGCAGCCAAGGGACCTTCACTTCGCCAAGAGAGACCCAGTACTTC. This gives the protein CASSQGTFTSPRETQYF.